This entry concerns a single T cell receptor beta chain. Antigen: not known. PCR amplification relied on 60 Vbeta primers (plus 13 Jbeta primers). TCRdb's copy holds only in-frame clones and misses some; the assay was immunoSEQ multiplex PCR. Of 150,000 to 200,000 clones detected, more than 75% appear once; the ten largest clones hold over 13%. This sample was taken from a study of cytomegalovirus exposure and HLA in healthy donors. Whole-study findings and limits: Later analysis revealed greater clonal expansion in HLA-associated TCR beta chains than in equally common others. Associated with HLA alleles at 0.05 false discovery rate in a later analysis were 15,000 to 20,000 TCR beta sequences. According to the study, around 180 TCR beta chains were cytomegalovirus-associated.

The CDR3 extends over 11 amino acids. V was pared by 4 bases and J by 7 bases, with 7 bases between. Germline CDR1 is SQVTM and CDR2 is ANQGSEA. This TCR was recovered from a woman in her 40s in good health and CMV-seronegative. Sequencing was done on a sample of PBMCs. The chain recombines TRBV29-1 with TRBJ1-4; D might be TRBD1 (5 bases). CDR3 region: CSVGGTEKLFF. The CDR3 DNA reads TGCAGCGTTGGGGGCACTGAAAAACTGTTTTTT.